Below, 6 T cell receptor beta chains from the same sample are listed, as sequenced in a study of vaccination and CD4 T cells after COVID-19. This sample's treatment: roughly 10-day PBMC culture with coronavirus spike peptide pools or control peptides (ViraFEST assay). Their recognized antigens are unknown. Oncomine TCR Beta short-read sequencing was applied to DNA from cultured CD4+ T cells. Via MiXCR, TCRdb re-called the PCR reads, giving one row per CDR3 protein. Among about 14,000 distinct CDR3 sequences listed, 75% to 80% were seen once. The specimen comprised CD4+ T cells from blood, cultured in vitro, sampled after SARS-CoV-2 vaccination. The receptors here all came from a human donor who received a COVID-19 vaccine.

Here the CDR3 reads CASSYGQGYHNEQFF. The CDR3 nucleotides are TGTGCCAGCAGTTACGGGCAGGGATATCACAATGAGCAGTTCTTC. This rearrangement joins TRBV6-5 to TRBJ2-1; D may be TRBD1 (5 bases). Between the trimmed V and J ends, which lost 2 bases and 5 bases, there was a span of 13 bases. The CDR3 has 15 residues. Germline V CDR1 and CDR2: MNHEY, SVGAGI.

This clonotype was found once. The CDR3 region is CATSPDRARGDTQYF. The CDR3 coding sequence is TGTGCCACCAGCCCAGACCGGGCCCGAGGAGATACGCAGTATTTT. This chain connects TRBV15 to TRBJ2-3; no clear D. Germline CDR1 LNHNV, CDR2 YYDKDF (reference sequence). The CDR3 contains 15 residues. Trimming took 5 bases from V and 5 from J, leaving 17 bases between them.

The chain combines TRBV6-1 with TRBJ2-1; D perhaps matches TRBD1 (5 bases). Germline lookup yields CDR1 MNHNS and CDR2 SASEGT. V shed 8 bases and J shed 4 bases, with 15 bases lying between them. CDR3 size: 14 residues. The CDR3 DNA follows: TGTGCCAGCGGGTGGAAAAGGGGTTACAATGAGCAGTTCTTC. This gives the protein CASGWKRGYNEQFF.

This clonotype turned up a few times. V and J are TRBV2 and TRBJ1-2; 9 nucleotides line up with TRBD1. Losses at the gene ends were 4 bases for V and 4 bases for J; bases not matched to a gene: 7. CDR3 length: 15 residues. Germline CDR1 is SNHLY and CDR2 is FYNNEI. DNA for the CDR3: TGTGCCAGCAGTGTCGGACAGGGGTCCATCTATGGCTACACCTTC. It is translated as CASSVGQGSIYGYTF.

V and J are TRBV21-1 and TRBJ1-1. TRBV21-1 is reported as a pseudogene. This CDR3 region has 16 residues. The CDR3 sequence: CASSKVGRRLCAEAFF. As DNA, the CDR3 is TGTGCCAGCAGCAAAGTGGGTAGAAGGCTTTGTGCTGAAGCTTTCTTT.

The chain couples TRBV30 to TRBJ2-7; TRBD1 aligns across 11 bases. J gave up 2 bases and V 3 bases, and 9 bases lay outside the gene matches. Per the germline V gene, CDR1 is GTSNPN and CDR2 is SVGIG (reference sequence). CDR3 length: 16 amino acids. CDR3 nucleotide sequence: TGTGCCTGGAGCCGGGACAGGGGGGTTATGACCTACGAGCAGTACTTC. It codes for CAWSRDRGVMTYEQYF.